This T cell receptor (beta chain) was found in a study of T cell repertoires in MIS-A myocarditis (dated by TCRdb to the early 2020s). The QIAamp DNA FFPE kit was used to extract genomic DNA from formalin-fixed paraffin-embedded autopsy tissue. In the case of this clone: Its specific antigen is unknown. It has no much larger one-base neighbor in the sample; base qualities were not kept.

TCRbeta CDR3 regions were amplified by the immunoSEQ bias-controlled multiplex PCR and were subjected to high-throughput sequencing. Per the source publication's procedure: CDR3 sequences were collapsed and filtered by the immunoSEQ vendor pipeline to quantify abundance and frequency of each unique TCRbeta CDR3. Using a 90% global sequence identity threshold, CD-HIT clustered dominant CDR3 amino acid sequences together with SARS-CoV-2-specific ImmuneCODE TCRbeta sequences. Clones at frequencies from 0.1 to 1 were categorized as hyperexpanded, and clones at frequencies from 0.01 to 0.1 were categorized as large. For the dominant clones, CDR3 amino acid sequences and V and J gene assignments were confirmed with MiXCR. The R stringdist package was used to compute Levenshtein distances between the patient clonotypes and the ImmuneCODE hits. In TCRdb, the immuneACCESS table is reduced to in-frame sequences with V and J assigned. These tables do not hold every clone; where another copy was compared, an unresolved V gene accounts for under half, and the others remain unexplained. That table gives V, J and clone size, and the DNA gave D and trimming. Here the sample has around 12,000 clones; 83% occur a single time. Together, the top ten hold over 25% of the sample.

Taken from the germline V gene (reference sequence), the CDR1 and CDR2 loops are GTSNPN and SVGIG. Trimming takes 2 bases from V and 1 base from J, and the germline ends sit 9 bases apart. The CDR3 goes from the cysteine to the phenylalanine over 15 residues. The sequence is cut down to CDR3 DNA, 45 bases in frame from base 1. The sequence links TRBV30 to TRBJ2-6; the D gene assignment is ambiguous. The TCR comes from a man younger than 35 with fulminant myocarditis from multisystem inflammatory syndrome in adults (MIS-A) after COVID-19. Material for sequencing was right ventricle heart tissue obtained at autopsy. What this sample's cell subset or site label stands for: cardiac tissue sample (left or right ventricle, interventricular septum, or pericardium). The CDR3 here reads CAWSQPASGANVLTF. DNA sequence: TGTGCCTGGAGTCAGCCGGCGTCTGGGGCCAACGTCCTGACTTTC.